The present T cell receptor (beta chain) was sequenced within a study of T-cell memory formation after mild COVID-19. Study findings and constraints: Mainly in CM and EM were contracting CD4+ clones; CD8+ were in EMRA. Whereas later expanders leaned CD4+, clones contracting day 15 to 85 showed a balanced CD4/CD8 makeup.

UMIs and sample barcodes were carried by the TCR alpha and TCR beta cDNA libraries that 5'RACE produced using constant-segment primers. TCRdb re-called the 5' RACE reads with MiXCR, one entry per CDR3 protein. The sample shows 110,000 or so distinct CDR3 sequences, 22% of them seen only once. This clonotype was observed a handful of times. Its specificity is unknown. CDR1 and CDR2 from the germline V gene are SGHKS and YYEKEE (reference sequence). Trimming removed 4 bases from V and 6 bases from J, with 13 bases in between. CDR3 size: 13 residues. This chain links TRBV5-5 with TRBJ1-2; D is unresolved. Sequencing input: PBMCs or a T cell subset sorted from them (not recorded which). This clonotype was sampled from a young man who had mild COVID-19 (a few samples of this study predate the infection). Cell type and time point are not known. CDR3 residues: CASSPKDVHGYTF. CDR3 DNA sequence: TGTGCCAGCAGCCCGAAGGACGTACATGGCTACACCTTC.